The T cell receptor (beta chain) under discussion was sequenced for a study of T-cell reconstitution after alpha-beta-depleted transplantation in children. This clonotype was counted at least ten times. Trimming cost V 5 bases and J 0 bases, with 13 bases left between them. The CDR3 spans 14 residues. Germline CDR1 SQVTM, CDR2 ANQGSEA. For TCRbeta, the library was prepared with unique molecular identifiers. TCRdb itself ran the PCR reads through MiXCR, one entry per CDR3 protein. The table has approximately 350,000 distinct CDR3 sequences, 10% to 15% seen once. This sequence originates from a human donor who donated a stem cell graft to a child with Fanconi anemia. The material was PBMCs, obtained from the stem cell graft. The chain is built from TRBV29-1 and TRBJ2-5; D gene unclear. CDR3 residues: CSVPLAPNQETQYF. The CDR3, as DNA: TGCAGCGTTCCTCTGGCACCAAACCAAGAGACCCAGTACTTC.